These T cell receptor beta chains were read from a single sample in a study of multiple sclerosis patients with progressive multifocal leukoencephalopathy. The repertoire was sequenced with immunoSEQ multiplex PCR; TCRdb's copy has only in-frame clones and lacks some. The data show roughly 32,000 clones, roughly 90% seen once. The material sequenced was PBMCs, taken from a patient treated with natalizumab. The receptors stem from a human donor with progressive multifocal leukoencephalopathy. Both conserved end residues are part of each CDR3. A D gene is named only where the DNA matches it firmly. Only part of the rows carry a size: once, few, many, or a class if the clone is expanded.

J gene	D gene	clone size	V gene	CDR3 DNA	CDR3 protein
TRBJ1-1	.	.	TRBV4-3	TGCGCCAGCAGCCGATTGGGGGCGAACACTGAAGCTTTCTTT	CASSRLGANTEAFF
TRBJ1-1	.	.	TRBV11-2	TGTGCCAGCAGCCCCACGGCCCGGGGCAGGAACACTGAAGCTTTCTTT	CASSPTARGRNTEAFF
TRBJ2-5	TRBD2	.	TRBV11-2	TGTGCCAGCAGCTTAGATCGGGCCTCTAGCGGGGAGACCCAGTACTTC	CASSLDRASSGETQYF
TRBJ2-7	TRBD2	.	TRBV7-2	TGTGCCAGCAGCTTCAAGGCCGCTAGCGGGAGTTACACCTACGAGCAGTACTTC	CASSFKAASGSYTYEQYF
TRBJ1-4	.	.	TRBV29-1	TGCAGCGTTGTCATCCCCCAGGGGGAAAAACTGTTTTTT	CSVVIPQGEKLFF
TRBJ1-4	TRBD1	.	TRBV5-1	TGCGCCAGCAGCTTGGAGACAGGGAAGGGAGAAAAACTGTTTTTT	CASSLETGKGEKLFF
TRBJ2-7	.	.	TRBV4-1	TGTGCCAGCAGCCGCTCCCCTCTCTACGAGCAGTACTTC	CASSRSPLYEQYF
TRBJ2-3	TRBD2	.	TRBV27	TGTGCCAGCAGTTCCCTAGCGGGAGATGGCACAGATACGCAGTATTTT	CASSSLAGDGTDTQYF
TRBJ2-3	TRBD2	.	TRBV5-1	TGCGCCAGCAGCTTGGCCACCACTAGCGGTGGCACAGATACGCAGTATTTT	CASSLATTSGGTDTQYF
TRBJ2-7	.	once	TRBV7-2	TGTGCCAGCAGCTTAGCGCGGGACGTCACCTACGAGCAGTACTTC	CASSLARDVTYEQYF
TRBJ1-2	.	.	TRBV5-4	TGTGCCAGCAGCCCGGGTGGCAGGGGAATTTTCTATGGCTACACCTTC	CASSPGGRGIFYGYTF
TRBJ1-2	.	.	TRBV7-9	TGTGCCAGCAGCATGTACCCCCACACCTTC	CASSMYPHTF
TRBJ2-7	.	.	TRBV28	TGTGCCTGCCGAACAGGGATCCTTCTCCACGAGCAGTACTTC	CACRTGILLHEQYF
TRBJ2-7	.	.	TRBV9	TGTGCCAGCAGCGTAGAGGGCGGTCGGGAGCAGTACTTC	CASSVEGGREQYF
TRBJ1-1	.	.	TRBV19	TGTGCCAGTAGTATAGACGGCGGCACTGAAGCTTTCTTT	CASSIDGGTEAFF
TRBJ1-4	.	few	TRBV19	TGTGCCAGTAGTCTCTTCCCCTCAACTAATGAAAAACTGTTTTTT	CASSLFPSTNEKLFF
TRBJ1-1	.	.	TRBV27	TGTGCCAGCAGTTATTTCCTGAACACTGAAGCTTTCTTT	CASSYFLNTEAFF
TRBJ2-2	TRBD2	.	TRBV7-3	TGTGCCAGCAGCCCGATAGGGCTAGCGGGAGGGGCCACCGGGGAGCTGTTTTTT	CASSPIGLAGGATGELFF
TRBJ2-1	.	.	TRBV7-2	TGTGCCAGCAGCTTAGCGCAGGACCCCTCCTACAATGAGCAGTTCTTC	CASSLAQDPSYNEQFF
TRBJ2-2	.	.	TRBV5-8	TGTGCCAGCAGCTTGAGGGCCCGGGGCGGGGAGCTGTTTTTT	CASSLRARGGELFF
TRBJ2-7	TRBD2	.	TRBV6-6	TGTGCCAGCAGGTTTGGAACTAGCGGGTCCTACGAGCAGTACTTC	CASRFGTSGSYEQYF
TRBJ2-1	TRBD2	.	TRBV28	TGTGCCAGCAGTTTAGGGCGGGAGGCCCTTAACAATGAGCAGTTCTTC	CASSLGREALNNEQFF
TRBJ2-3	.	.	TRBV2	TGTGCCAGCAGGCGGGACCTACCAGATACGCAGTATTTT	CASRRDLPDTQYF
TRBJ2-2	TRBD2	.	TRBV4-2	TGTGCCAGCAGCCCAACCCTGGGACTAGGTGCCGGGGAGCTGTTTTTT	CASSPTLGLGAGELFF
TRBJ1-4	TRBD1	.	TRBV7-9	TGTGCCAGCAGCTTGAGGGGGCGTCGAGTTAATGAAAAACTGTTTTTT	CASSLRGRRVNEKLFF
TRBJ2-1	.	.	TRBV19	TGTGCCAGTACGGGAATGGTCCCCAATGAGCAGTTCTTC	CASTGMVPNEQFF
TRBJ2-1	.	once	TRBV19	TGTGCCAGTAGAGGTAGGAATGAGCAGTTCTTC	CASRGRNEQFF
TRBJ2-7	TRBD1	.	TRBV5-6	TGTGCCAGCAGCTGGGACGACAGGGTAAGTTTCGAGCAGTACTTC	CASSWDDRVSFEQYF
TRBJ2-1	.	once	TRBV15	TGTGCCACCAGCAGAGATCTTGGGGTGTATGAGCAGTTCTTC	CATSRDLGVYEQFF
TRBJ1-5	.	.	TRBV19	TGTGCCACCCGGCGGACAGCCCTCCTTAATAGCAATCAGCCCCAGCATTTT	CATRRTALLNSNQPQHF
TRBJ1-1	.	.	TRBV29-1	TGCAGCGTTGACTTGGAGAACACTGAAGCTTTCTTT	CSVDLENTEAFF
TRBJ2-2	TRBD1	.	TRBV29-1	TGCAGCGCTCAGGGGGACACCGGGGAGCTGTTTTTT	CSAQGDTGELFF
TRBJ1-4	.	.	TRBV19	TGTGCCAGTAGGCAGAACCAGGCTGCAACTAATGAAAAACTGTTTTTT	CASRQNQAATNEKLFF
TRBJ1-2	TRBD1	.	TRBV25-1	TGTGCCAGCAGTGAAGGTGGGACAGGGGGCTACTATGGCTACACCTTC	CASSEGGTGGYYGYTF
TRBJ2-7	TRBD1	.	TRBV15	TGTGCCACCAGCAGAAAGACAGGGGCCGTCTCCTACGAGCAGTACTTC	CATSRKTGAVSYEQYF
TRBJ2-1	.	.	TRBV5-1	TGCGCCAGCAGCTTTCCGGGGGATGAGCAGTTCTTC	CASSFPGDEQFF
TRBJ2-3	.	once	TRBV7-8	TGTGCCACCCGAGTTAAGGTTAGCACAGATACGCAGTATTTT	CATRVKVSTDTQYF
TRBJ2-1	.	.	TRBV19	TGTGCCAGTAGTCCGGGGGTTGAGCAGTTCTTC	CASSPGVEQFF
TRBJ2-1	.	.	TRBV2	TGTGCCAGCAGTGAAGTGGTATGGGAGCAGTTCTTC	CASSEVVWEQFF
TRBJ1-5	.	once	TRBV11-2	TGTGCCAGCAGCTTAGATGGGGGGCGCAATCAGCCCCAGCATTTT	CASSLDGGRNQPQHF
TRBJ2-1	.	.	TRBV6-1	TGTGCCAGCAGTGGCGACCGATTCGGGGTAGGGAACAATGAGCAGTTCTTC	CASSGDRFGVGNNEQFF
TRBJ1-3	.	.	TRBV6-5	TGTGCCAGCAGGGCTGGGACGGGAACTGGAAACACCATATATTTT	CASRAGTGTGNTIYF
TRBJ2-5	.	.	TRBV19	TGTGCCAGTAGCCTACTAAGGGGACGCTTGGTCCCAGAGACCCAGTACTTC	CASSLLRGRLVPETQYF
TRBJ1-1	.	.	TRBV5-6	TGTGCCAGCAGCTTGGCCGGGTGGGATGAAGCTTTCTTT	CASSLAGWDEAFF
TRBJ2-7	.	.	TRBV2	TGTGCCAGCTTTAGGTCGGCGCGACTGGGCTCCTACGAGCAGTACTTC	CASFRSARLGSYEQYF
TRBJ1-1	.	.	TRBV5-4	TGTGCCAGCAGCCTGCCGAACACTGAAGCTTTCTTT	CASSLPNTEAFF
TRBJ1-4	.	.	TRBV6-1	TGTGCCACCTCCGGGGGGTTTAATGAAAAACTGTTTTTT	CATSGGFNEKLFF
TRBJ2-1	TRBD1	.	TRBV7-3	TGTGCCAGCAGCGTTGCCGGGACAGGGAATAATGAGCAGTTCTTC	CASSVAGTGNNEQFF